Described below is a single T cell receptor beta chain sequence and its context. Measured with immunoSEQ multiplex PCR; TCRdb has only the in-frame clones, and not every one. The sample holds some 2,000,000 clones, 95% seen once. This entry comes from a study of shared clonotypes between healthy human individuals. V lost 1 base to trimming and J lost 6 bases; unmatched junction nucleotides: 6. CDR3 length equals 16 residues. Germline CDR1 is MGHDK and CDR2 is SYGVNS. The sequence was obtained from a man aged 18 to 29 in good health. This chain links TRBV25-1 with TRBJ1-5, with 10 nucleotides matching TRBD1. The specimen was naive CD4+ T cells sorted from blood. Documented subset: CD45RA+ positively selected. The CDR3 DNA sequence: TGTGCCAGCAGTGAATCGGGGACAGGGGCCCCTCAGCCCCAGCATTTT. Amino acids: CASSESGTGAPQPQHF.